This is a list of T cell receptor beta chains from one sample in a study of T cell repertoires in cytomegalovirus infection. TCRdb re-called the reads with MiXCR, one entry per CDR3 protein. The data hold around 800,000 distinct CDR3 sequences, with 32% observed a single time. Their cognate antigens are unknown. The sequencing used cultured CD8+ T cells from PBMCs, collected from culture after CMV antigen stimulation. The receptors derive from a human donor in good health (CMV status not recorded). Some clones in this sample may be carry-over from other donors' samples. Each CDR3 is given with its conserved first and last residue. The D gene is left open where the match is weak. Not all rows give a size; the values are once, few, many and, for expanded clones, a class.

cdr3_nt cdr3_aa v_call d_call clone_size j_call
TGTGCCAGCAGACCGGACTCCTACAATGAGCAGTTCTTC CASRPDSYNEQFF TRBV27 - - TRBJ2-1
TGTGCCAGCAGTTACTCATTATTTGGGGCAGGGGAAGAGACCCAGTACTTC CASSYSLFGAGEETQYF TRBV6-8 - few TRBJ2-5
TGTGCCAGCAGTGCCGGGACAGGGTGGACTAACTATGGCTACACCTTC CASSAGTGWTNYGYTF TRBV6-1 TRBD1 few TRBJ1-2
TGTGCCAGCAGCTTAACTAGGGGGGGGGCCAATGAGCAGTTCTTC CASSLTRGGANEQFF TRBV7-3 - many TRBJ2-1
TGTGCCAGCAGCCCGGGGACATCGTACGTCAATCAGCCCCAGCATTTT CASSPGTSYVNQPQHF TRBV7-2 - many TRBJ1-5
TGCAGTGCTATAATTAGGCGGGTACCTACAGATACGCAGTATTTT CSAIIRRVPTDTQYF TRBV20-1 - - TRBJ2-3
TGTGCCAGCAGCTTAGAGGGCGGGGGAGGCACAGATACGCAGTATTTT CASSLEGGGGTDTQYF TRBV7-2 TRBD2 many TRBJ2-3
TGTGCCACCAGTGACCTGGCGAGGGGTCCGGAGCAGTTCTTC CATSDLARGPEQFF TRBV24-1 - few TRBJ2-1
TGTGCCAGCAGTGAAGTGGACAGCGGGACAGATACGCAGTATTTT CASSEVDSGTDTQYF TRBV2 - - TRBJ2-3
TGTGCCAGCAGTTACTCGAACAGGGAAACGCAGTTCTTC CASSYSNRETQFF TRBV6-2/TRBV6-3 - few TRBJ2-1
TGTGCCAGCAGCCCACCAGCGGACCCTTCCTACGAGCAGTACTTC CASSPPADPSYEQYF TRBV12-3/TRBV12-4 - - TRBJ2-7
TGTGCCAGCAGCTTGATGTCCCACACTGAAGCTTTCTTT CASSLMSHTEAFF TRBV12-3/TRBV12-4 - many TRBJ1-1
TGTGCCAGCAGCGCCCTGGACAGGGGCTCTGGAAACACCATATATTTT CASSALDRGSGNTIYF TRBV7-3 TRBD1 - TRBJ1-3
TGTGCCAGCAGACGACTAGCGGGGGAGCAAGAGACCCAGTACTTC CASRRLAGEQETQYF TRBV27 TRBD2 - TRBJ2-5
TGTGCCATTATGACATCCAGGGAAGCTTTCTTT CAIMTSREAFF TRBV19 - - TRBJ1-1
TGCAGCGTTAGACAGATGAACACTGAAGCTTTCTTT CSVRQMNTEAFF TRBV29-1 - few TRBJ1-1
TGTGCCAGCAGCTTAGCGGGGGGGCCTAGGGGTACAGATACGCAGTATTTT CASSLAGGPRGTDTQYF TRBV5-4 TRBD2 few TRBJ2-3
TGTGCCAGCAGTTTAAGCGGGGGGGCTCGTACCTACAATGAGCAGTTCTTC CASSLSGGARTYNEQFF TRBV27 TRBD2 - TRBJ2-1
TGTGCCAGCAGCCCGCCCGGGACTAGCGGATTCACCGGGGAGCTGTTTTTT CASSPPGTSGFTGELFF TRBV5-4 TRBD2 - TRBJ2-2
TGTGCCAGTAGTATGTGGTCGTACAATGAGCAGTTCTTC CASSMWSYNEQFF TRBV19 - - TRBJ2-1
TGTGCCAGCAGTTACTCAGGGACAGACCTTATATCCCAGCATTTT CASSYSGTDLISQHF TRBV6-5 TRBD1 - TRBJ1-5
TGTGCCAGCAGCTTATCAGCGGGGGGGCGTGCAGATACGCAGTATTTT CASSLSAGGRADTQYF TRBV7-2 TRBD2 few TRBJ2-3
TGTGCCAGCAGTTTCAGTCCGGGACAGGGAAACTATGGCTACACCTTC CASSFSPGQGNYGYTF TRBV27 TRBD1 few TRBJ1-2
TGTGCCAGCAGTGATGATAGGGGAAGTACTCAGCCCCAGCATTTT CASSDDRGSTQPQHF TRBV2 - - TRBJ1-5
TGTGCCAGCAGTCTCCCCCTTAGCAATCAGCCCCAGCATTTT CASSLPLSNQPQHF TRBV28 - few TRBJ1-5
TGTGCCAGCAGCCTCACCGGACAGGGGAATTCACCCCTCCACTTT CASSLTGQGNSPLHF TRBV6-2/TRBV6-3 TRBD1 - TRBJ1-6
TGTGCTAGTGGTTACAGGGGGCGGGATGGCTACACCTTC CASGYRGRDGYTF TRBV12-5 TRBD1 - TRBJ1-2
TGTGCCAGTAGTTTGGAGGGGGCATTCAATGAGCAGTTCTTC CASSLEGAFNEQFF TRBV19 - - TRBJ2-1
TGTGCCAGCAGCGTCCACAGAGTTGGGGATAACTATGGCTACACCTTC CASSVHRVGDNYGYTF TRBV9 - - TRBJ1-2
TGTGCCAGCAGCTTTACAGGGACCACCGGGGAGCTGTTTTTT CASSFTGTTGELFF TRBV7-9 - - TRBJ2-2
TGTGCCAGCAGCGTAGCGGGGGGGCCAGATACGCAGTATTTT CASSVAGGPDTQYF TRBV7-2 TRBD2 many TRBJ2-3
TGCAGTGCTTCCCCTCTAGCGGGGGCCGACAATGAGCAGTTCTTC CSASPLAGADNEQFF TRBV20-1 TRBD2 - TRBJ2-1
TGTGCCAGCAGTGGGGGCGACAGTGGCGATGAGCAGTTCTTC CASSGGDSGDEQFF TRBV12-3/TRBV12-4 - few TRBJ2-1
TGTGCCAGCAGTTTCGCACAGTCCACCGGGGAGCTGTTTTTT CASSFAQSTGELFF TRBV12-3/TRBV12-4 - once TRBJ2-2
TGTGCCAGCAGCTCGACACACGGCGGGGGGTCACCCCTCCACTTT CASSSTHGGGSPLHF TRBV6-5 - few TRBJ1-6
TGTGCCAGTAGTAGAGACAGGGGCGGTCACACTGAAGCTTTCTTT CASSRDRGGHTEAFF TRBV19 TRBD1 - TRBJ1-1
TGCGCCAGCAGCCAAGATAGGGGGGAACAGTCGAGCTCTGGAAACACCATATATTTT CASSQDRGEQSSSGNTIYF TRBV4-1 - - TRBJ1-3
TGTGCCAGCAGTCCTCCCTTCACGGGCCTTCACTACGAGCAGTACTTC CASSPPFTGLHYEQYF TRBV27 - - TRBJ2-7
TGTGCCAGCAGCAAAATTGGGGCCTACACCGGGGAGCTGTTTTTT CASSKIGAYTGELFF TRBV5-6 - once TRBJ2-2
TGCGCCAGCAGCCAAGAGTTCGGGGGCACAGATACGCAGTATTTT CASSQEFGGTDTQYF TRBV4-1 - few TRBJ2-3
TGTGCCAGCAGTTTTAGGGGAGAGACGGCGGCCATCGGGGGCTACACCTTC CASSFRGETAAIGGYTF TRBV27 - many TRBJ1-2
TGTGCCAGCAGTTTATCCCCGACAGTCTATATGAACACTGAAGCTTTCTTT CASSLSPTVYMNTEAFF TRBV27 - - TRBJ1-1
TGTGCCAGCACGACCGACATTGCGGCCGGGGAGCTGTTTTTT CASTTDIAAGELFF TRBV6-2/TRBV6-3 - - TRBJ2-2
TGTGCCAGCAGCTTGGGACAGGCGCCCGATTACAATGAGCAGTTCTTC CASSLGQAPDYNEQFF TRBV5-5 - - TRBJ2-1
TGTGCCAGCAGCTTAGGTAGTGGGGACGGGAGGGGTAGCAATCAGCCCCAGCATTTT CASSLGSGDGRGSNQPQHF TRBV7-8 - - TRBJ1-5
TGTGCCAGCAGTTACTCGGGACAAGACGATCAGCCCCAGCATTTT CASSYSGQDDQPQHF TRBV6-5 - - TRBJ1-5
TGTGCCAGCACGTGGACAGGGGAGGCAGATACGCAGTATTTT CASTWTGEADTQYF TRBV27 TRBD1 few TRBJ2-3
TGTGCCAGTAGTGTACGGGCGGTAGAGGACTATGGCTACACCTTC CASSVRAVEDYGYTF TRBV19 - - TRBJ1-2
TGTGCCAGCAGGTCCTGGCCCGATGAAAAACTGTTTTTT CASRSWPDEKLFF TRBV7-9 - few TRBJ1-4
TGTGCCAGCAGCAAAGACAGGGGCGAGGGATATGGCTACACCTTC CASSKDRGEGYGYTF TRBV5-8 TRBD1 - TRBJ1-2
TGCAGCGTTGAAGGGACAGGGGAAGGTTACGAGCAGTACTTC CSVEGTGEGYEQYF TRBV29-1 TRBD1 few TRBJ2-7
TGTGCCAGCAGCTTAGAGTATGAGGACACTGAAGCTTTCTTT CASSLEYEDTEAFF TRBV7-2 - many TRBJ1-1